The 13 T cell receptor beta chains given below trace back to one sample, sequenced in a study of blood T cells in healthy people across ages. The authors ran a second PCR of 7 to 11 cycles using a sample-barcoded 5' primer and a J-beta primer mix. TCRdb independently ran MiXCR on the 5' RACE reads; one entry per CDR3 protein. The sample carries around 1,000,000 distinct CDR3 sequences, approximately 25% recorded once. These data also formed part of another study, on T cells of mothers and their children.

Sequencing was carried out using blood. The receptors stem from a girl aged 2-10 years in good health.

This clonotype was seen ten or more times. The gene calls are TRBV5-5 and TRBJ2-5; tentatively, D is TRBD2 (5 bases). CDR3 length: 15 residues. Germline V lookup: CDR1 SGHKS, CDR2 YYEKEE (reference sequence). V shed 0 bases and J shed 2 bases, with 11 bases lying between them. This CDR3 reads CASSLGVAPQETQYF. The CDR3 region has the DNA TGTGCCAGCAGCTTGGGAGTAGCGCCACAAGAGACCCAGTACTTC.

This clonotype has more than one count but fewer than ten. Relative to the germline gene, one junction end is altered; a read error may explain this. This chain uses TRBV7-9 with TRBJ2-7, with 8 bases lining up with TRBD2. This CDR3 region has 13 residues. Germline CDR1 reads SEHNR; CDR2 reads FQNEAQ (reference sequence). CDR3 in DNA: TGTGCCACCAGCGGGGGCCCAGGCTACGAGCAGTACTTC. It translates to CATSGGPGYEQYF.

A few counts support this clonotype. The junction and the germline gene differ at one end; a read error may be behind it. V usage is TRBV4-1 and J usage is TRBJ2-5; 7 nucleotides align to TRBD2. The length of the CDR3 is 17 residues. Looked up from germline, CDR1 is MGHRA and CDR2 is YSYEKL. The CDR3 here is CASSQSGKGTTTYEQHF. The CDR3 DNA follows: TGCGCCAGCAGCCAATCGGGAAAGGGGACTACAACCTACGAGCAGCACTTC.

The rearrangement uses TRBV10-2 and TRBJ1-1, with D hard to call. Germline V gene data show CDR1 as WSHSY and CDR2 as SAAADI. The germline V and J ends were trimmed by 2 bases and 8 bases, with 6 bases remaining between them. The CDR3 consists of 11 residues. The CDR3: CASSEVREAFF. In DNA form, the CDR3 reads TGCGCCAGCAGTGAGGTCCGAGAAGCTTTCTTT.

The gene calls are TRBV27 and TRBJ1-2; the match to TRBD1 covers 11 bases. V shed 5 bases, J shed 6 bases, and the junction held 8 bases outside the gene matches. Germline V lookup: CDR1 MNHEY, CDR2 SMNVEV (reference sequence). The CDR3 consists of 15 residues. CDR3 nucleotides: TGTGCCAGCAGTCCAACGGGGACAGGGGGGAATGGCTACACCTTC. Translating gives CASSPTGTGGNGYTF.

The chain recombines TRBV9 with TRBJ2-5; tentative D call: TRBD2 (6 bases). The germline gives CDR1 SGDLS, CDR2 YYNGEE. Trimming removed 4 bases from V and 5 bases from J, with 21 bases in between. CDR3 size: 16 residues. The CDR3 is CASSPSGGSDGETQYF. The DNA of the CDR3 is TGTGCCAGCAGCCCCAGTGGGGGGAGCGACGGGGAGACCCAGTACTTC.

This clonotype was counted only a few times. The chain joins TRBV5-1 to TRBJ2-6; a possible D gene is TRBD2 (6 bases). V lost 4 bases and J 0 bases, leaving 14 bases between the germline ends. The CDR3 covers 17 residues. Germline values: CDR1 SGHRS, CDR2 YFSETQ. CDR3 sequence: CASSAGPTNSGANVLTF. CDR3 bases: TGCGCCAGCAGCGCGGGACCAACCAACTCTGGGGCCAACGTCCTGACTTTC.

The gene calls are TRBV7-9 and TRBJ2-3, with 7 bases aligning to TRBD1. The length of the CDR3 is 15 residues. V lost 5 bases and J lost 5; bases outside the gene matches: 10. Germline CDR1 and CDR2: SEHNR and FQNEAQ (reference sequence). The DNA for the CDR3 is TGTGCCAGCAGCCCGGGACAGTTGGAAGAAGATACGCAGTATTTT. Translated: CASSPGQLEEDTQYF. The full variable domain, rest sourced from reference TRBV7-9 and TRBJ2-3, is DTGVSQNPRHKITKRGQNVTFRCDPISEHNRLYWYRQTLGQGPEFLTYFQNEAQLEKSRLLSDRFSAERPKGSFSTLEIQRTEQGDSAMYLCASSPGQLEEDTQYFGPGTRLTVL.

V usage is TRBV7-2 and J usage is TRBJ1-1; a weak D match, TRBD1 (5 bases). This CDR3 has 14 residues. Germline V gene data show CDR1 as SGHTA and CDR2 as FQGNSA. V gave up 1 base and J gave up 4 bases, with 10 bases separating them. Written as DNA, the CDR3 is TGTGCCAGCAGCTTAGAGAGGGGTGGCACTGAAGCTTTCTTT. Translating gives CASSLERGGTEAFF.

The chain carries TRBV7-2 and TRBJ2-7; D is uncertain. Germline V CDR1 and CDR2: SGHTA, FQGNSA. Trimming shortened V by 5 bases and J by 2 bases, and 10 bases separated the two germline ends. The CDR3 is 13 residues long. In nucleotides, the CDR3 is TGTGCCAGCAGCCTGGGATACCCCTACGAGCAGTACTTC. Translation gives CASSLGYPYEQYF.

The rearrangement links TRBV2 to TRBJ2-7, with D tentatively TRBD1 (5 bases). The J call may be wrong; the DNA end is better matched by TRBJ2-1. The CDR3 sequence is 13 residues long. Looked up from germline, CDR1 is SNHLY and CDR2 is FYNNEI. CDR3 protein: CASSVQGYNEQFF. The CDR3 coding sequence is TGTGCCAGCAGTGTTCAGGGTTACAATGAGCAGTTCTTC.

Only a few counts were recorded for this clonotype. The chain joins TRBV29-1 to TRBJ2-1, with 12 bases matching TRBD2. This CDR3 has 13 amino acids. CDR1 and CDR2 (germline): SQVTM, ANQGSEA. V shed 1 base, J shed 8 bases, and the junction held 0 bases outside the gene matches. For the CDR3, the DNA is TGCAGCGTTGAAGGACTAGCGGGAGATGAGCAGTTCTTC. It specifies CSVEGLAGDEQFF.

In its sample, this clonotype was seen a few times. In nucleotides, the CDR3 is TGTGCCAGCAGTTTGGTCGGGCGAGACACTGAAGCTTTCTTT. This encodes CASSLVGRDTEAFF. The chain links TRBV12-3 or TRBV12-4 to TRBJ1-1; D is unresolved. Deletions cut 3 bases from V and 3 bases from J, with 11 bases between. This CDR3 region has 14 residues.